Described below is a single TCR beta chain sequence and its context. Its specificity is not known. This entry is derived from a study of radiation and T cells in renal cell carcinoma. Study context: Nephrectomy followed 15 Gy stereotactic body radiation by 4 weeks. Study outcomes and limitations: Baseline intratumoral clonotype presence is unknown without pretreatment biopsies. Top tumor clonotypes rose in blood 2 weeks post-radiation, then contracted.

The repertoire was sequenced with immunoSEQ multiplex PCR; TCRdb's copy has only in-frame clones and lacks some. The table lists approximately 120,000 clones, roughly 80% of them singletons. V gave up 6 bases and J gave up 3 bases, with 11 bases separating them. In germline, CDR1 is SNHLY, CDR2 FYNNEI. This CDR3 has 13 amino acids. The time point here: baseline pretreatment blood. Treatment defined: 15 Gy SBRT to primary tumor, nephrectomy 4 weeks later. The chain links TRBV2 to TRBJ1-2; D possibly corresponds to TRBD1 (5 bases). The input for sequencing was blood, taken from a patient whose treatment included radiotherapy and nephrectomy. This sequence was found in an older woman with renal cell carcinoma. CDR3 coding DNA: TGTGCCAGCAGAGGCGGGGGGGACTATGGCTACACCTTC. This gives the protein CASRGGGDYGYTF.